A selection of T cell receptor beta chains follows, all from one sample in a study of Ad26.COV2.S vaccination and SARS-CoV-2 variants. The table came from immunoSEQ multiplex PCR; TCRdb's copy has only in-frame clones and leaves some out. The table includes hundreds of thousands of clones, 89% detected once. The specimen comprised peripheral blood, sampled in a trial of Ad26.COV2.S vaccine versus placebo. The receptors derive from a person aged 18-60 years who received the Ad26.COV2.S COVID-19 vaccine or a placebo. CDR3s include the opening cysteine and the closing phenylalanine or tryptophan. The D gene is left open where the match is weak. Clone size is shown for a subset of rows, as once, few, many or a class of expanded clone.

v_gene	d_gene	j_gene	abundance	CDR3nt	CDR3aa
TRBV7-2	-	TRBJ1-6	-	TGTGCCAGCAGCATGACAGATTATAATTCACCCCTCCACTTT	CASSMTDYNSPLHF
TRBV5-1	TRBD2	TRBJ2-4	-	TGCGCCAGCAGCAGAACTAGCGGGGGTACCAAAAACATTCAGTACTTC	CASSRTSGGTKNIQYF
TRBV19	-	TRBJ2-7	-	TGTGCCAGTAGTATGCTTGCGGGACACGAGCAGTACTTC	CASSMLAGHEQYF
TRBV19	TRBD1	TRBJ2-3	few	TGTGCCAGTAGTTTGGGGACAGAGCTTAGCACAGATACGCAGTATTTT	CASSLGTELSTDTQYF
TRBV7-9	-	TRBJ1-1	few	TGTGCTAACAACCCGACAGGGAACACTGAAGCTTTCTTT	CANNPTGNTEAFF
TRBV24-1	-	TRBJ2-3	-	TGTGCCACCAGTGACTCCCGGACGGCATCCACAGATACGCAGTATTTT	CATSDSRTASTDTQYF
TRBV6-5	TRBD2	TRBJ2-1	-	TGTGCCACCTCTAGCGGGGGGGCGTATGAGCAGTTCTTC	CATSSGGAYEQFF
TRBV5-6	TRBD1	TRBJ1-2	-	TGTGCCAGCAGCTTGGATCAGGGGGCGCGTGGTGGCTACACCTTC	CASSLDQGARGGYTF
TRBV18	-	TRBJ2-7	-	TGTGCCAGCTCACCACCGACAGAGATCTACGAGCAGTACTTC	CASSPPTEIYEQYF
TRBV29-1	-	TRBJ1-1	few	TGCAGCGCCTTGGGACGGACCACTGAAGCTTTCTTT	CSALGRTTEAFF
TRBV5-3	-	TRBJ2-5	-	TGTGCCAGAGGCGGGACGGGTGAACAAGAGACCCAGTACTTC	CARGGTGEQETQYF
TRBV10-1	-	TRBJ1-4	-	TGCGCCAGCAGTGAAGCCGACACTATGTTTTTT	CASSEADTMFF
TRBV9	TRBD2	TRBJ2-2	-	TGTGCCAGCAGCGGACCTCCCGGCACTAGCGGGAGCGACACCGGGGAGCTGTTTTTT	CASSGPPGTSGSDTGELFF
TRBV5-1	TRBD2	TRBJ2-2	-	TGCGCCAGCGGGGGGACTAGCGGGGCTTCCGCGAACACCGGGGAGCTGTTTTTT	CASGGTSGASANTGELFF
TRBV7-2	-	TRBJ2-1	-	TGTGCCAGCAGCTTAGGACCTCCTACTCCTTACAATGAGCAGTTCTTC	CASSLGPPTPYNEQFF
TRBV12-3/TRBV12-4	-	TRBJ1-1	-	TGTGCCAGCACCTGGGGGAACACTGAAGCTTTCTTT	CASTWGNTEAFF
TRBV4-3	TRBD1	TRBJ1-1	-	TGCGCCAGCAGCCAAGATGGGGGAGGGGGCCTAGCTGAAGCTTTCTTT	CASSQDGGGGLAEAFF
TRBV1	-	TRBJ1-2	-	TGCACCAGCAGCCAAGATCGCAGGGGGAACTATGGCTACACCTTC	CTSSQDRRGNYGYTF
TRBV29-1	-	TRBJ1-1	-	TGCAGCGTTGAAGATGATCCCAGGTTGGCTGAAGCTTTCTTT	CSVEDDPRLAEAFF
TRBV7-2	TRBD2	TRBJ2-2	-	TGTGCCAGCAGCTCACAGAGCGGGGGCCTCACCGGGGAGCTGTTTTTT	CASSSQSGGLTGELFF
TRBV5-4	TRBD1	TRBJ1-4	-	TGTGCCAGCAGCACGGACAGGGCTGAAAAACTGTTTTTT	CASSTDRAEKLFF
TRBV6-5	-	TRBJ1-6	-	TGTGCCAGCAGCCCCGAGGGGGGTTCACCCCTCCACTTT	CASSPEGGSPLHF
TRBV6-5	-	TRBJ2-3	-	TGTGCCAGCAGTTACTCCTCGATTAGCACAGATACGCAGTATTTT	CASSYSSISTDTQYF
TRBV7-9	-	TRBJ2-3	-	TGTGCCAGCAGCTTAGCAGAGGGCTGGACAGATACGCAGTATTTT	CASSLAEGWTDTQYF
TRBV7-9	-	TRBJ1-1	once	TGTGCCAGCAGCGCCCATTCGGGGGGGAGCACTGAAGCTTTCTTT	CASSAHSGGSTEAFF
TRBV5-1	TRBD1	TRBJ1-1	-	TGCGCCAGCAGAGGGGGCGGGATGAACACTGAAGCTTTCTTT	CASRGGGMNTEAFF
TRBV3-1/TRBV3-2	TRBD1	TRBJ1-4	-	TGTGCCAGCAGCCCGACAGGGGGCGGTGAAAAACTGTTTTTT	CASSPTGGGEKLFF
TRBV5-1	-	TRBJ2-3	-	TGCGCCAGCAGCCTAGGAGAGGGTACAGATACGCAGTATTTT	CASSLGEGTDTQYF
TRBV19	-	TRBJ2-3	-	TGTGCCAGTAGTCCTGGGGACACCACAGATACGCAGTATTTT	CASSPGDTTDTQYF
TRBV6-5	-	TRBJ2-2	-	TGTGCCAGCAGTCTAAACAGGGAGACCGGGGAGCTGTTTTTT	CASSLNRETGELFF
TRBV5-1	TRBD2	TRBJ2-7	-	TGCGCCAGCAGCTTGGGTAGCGGGAGCCGGGTTGGCGAGCAGTACTTC	CASSLGSGSRVGEQYF
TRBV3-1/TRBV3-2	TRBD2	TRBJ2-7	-	TGTGCCAGCAGCCAAGGGGGTAGCGGGAGGGCCCACTCCTACGAGCAGTACTTC	CASSQGGSGRAHSYEQYF
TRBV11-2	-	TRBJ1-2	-	TGTGCCAGCAGCAAGGGGTTTAACTATGGCTACACCTTC	CASSKGFNYGYTF
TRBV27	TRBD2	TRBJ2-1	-	TGTGCCAGCAGTTTACGGACTAGCGGGAGGAGCTCCTACAATGAGCAGTTCTTC	CASSLRTSGRSSYNEQFF
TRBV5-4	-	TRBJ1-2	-	TGTGCCAGCAGTCCAGGGCGAAGCAACTATGGCTACACCTTC	CASSPGRSNYGYTF
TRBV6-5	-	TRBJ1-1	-	TGTGCCAGCAGTCTGGGGACGCTGGCGGCTGAAGCTTTCTTT	CASSLGTLAAEAFF
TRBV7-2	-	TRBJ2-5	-	TGTGCCAGCAGCTTAGGGTCGGGACCCCCCCAAGGGACCCAGTACTTC	CASSLGSGPPQGTQYF
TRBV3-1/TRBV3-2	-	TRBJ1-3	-	TGTGCCAGCAGCCACGGGGGCTCTGGAAACACCATATATTTT	CASSHGGSGNTIYF
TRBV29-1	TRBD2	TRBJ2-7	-	TGCAGCGTTGCCCGACTAGCGGGGCGATACGAGCAGTACTTC	CSVARLAGRYEQYF
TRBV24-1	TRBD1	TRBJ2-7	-	TGTGCCACCAGTGACCCGGGACAGGGGGACTACGAGCAGTACTTC	CATSDPGQGDYEQYF
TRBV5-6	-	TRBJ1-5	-	TGTGCCAGCAGCTTGGGACAAGTAAATCAGCCCCAGCATTTT	CASSLGQVNQPQHF
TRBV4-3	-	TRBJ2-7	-	TGCGCCAGCAGCCGAACCTACAGCAGGGAGCAGTACTTC	CASSRTYSREQYF
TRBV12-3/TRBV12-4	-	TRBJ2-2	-	TGTGCCAGCAGTGCGGGGATCGGGGAGCTGTTTTTT	CASSAGIGELFF
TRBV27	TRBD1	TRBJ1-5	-	TGTGCCAGCAGTTTGGGGCAGGGGGCTCAGCCCCAGCATTTT	CASSLGQGAQPQHF
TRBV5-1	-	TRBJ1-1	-	TGCGCCAGCAGCGTAGGTGGACAGAACACTGAAGCTTTCTTT	CASSVGGQNTEAFF
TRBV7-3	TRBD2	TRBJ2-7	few	TGTGCCAGCAGCCCTCGACTAGCTCCAGCCTACGAGCAGTACTTC	CASSPRLAPAYEQYF
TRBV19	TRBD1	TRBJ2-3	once	TGTGCCAGTAGTATCCCCGGACAGGACACAGATACGCAGTATTTT	CASSIPGQDTDTQYF
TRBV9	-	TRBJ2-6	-	TGTGCCAGCAGCGTCAGGGGGGCGAGCTCTGGGGCCAACGTCCTGACTTTC	CASSVRGASSGANVLTF
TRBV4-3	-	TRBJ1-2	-	TGCGCCAGCAGCGCAACAGGGCCCTATGGCTACACCTTC	CASSATGPYGYTF
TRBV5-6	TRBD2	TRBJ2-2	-	TGTGCCAGCAGCCCCGGGGTAGCGGGGGCCTTTTTCAACACCGGGGAGCTGTTTTTT	CASSPGVAGAFFNTGELFF